Following are 25 T cell receptor beta chains from one sample sequenced in a study of early T cells in non-severe SARS-CoV-2 infection. TCRdb passed the 5' RACE reads through MiXCR, listing each CDR3 protein once. Of 90,000 to 120,000 distinct CDR3 sequences detected, over 8.5% appear once; the ten largest clones hold 6.5% to 8%. Sequencing input: whole blood. The receptors come from an adult who was a healthcare worker with PCR-confirmed SARS-CoV-2 infection or an uninfected control (not recorded which).

The chain recombines TRBV10-3 with TRBJ1-1; D unresolved. The CDR3 is 15 amino acids. V was shortened by 6 bases and J by 2 bases, with 16 bases between the two germline ends. Germline V gene lookup returns CDR1 ENHRY and CDR2 SYGVKD. CDR3 DNA sequence: TGTGCCATCAGCGGGGTCTCCATGGGTAACACTGAAGCTTTCTTT. Protein sequence: CAISGVSMGNTEAFF.

This clonotype appeared many times. CDR3 nucleotides: TGCGCCAGCAGCTCTAGCGGGGGTACCTACGAGCAGTACTTC. Amino acid sequence: CASSSSGGTYEQYF. V is TRBV5-1 and J is TRBJ2-7, with TRBD2 matching 10 bases. This CDR3 region has 14 residues. Germline CDR1 is SGHRS and CDR2 is YFSETQ. Germline trimming cut 3 bases from V and 2 bases from J; bases unmatched to any gene: 2.

J is TRBJ2-7 and V is TRBV4-1; D call uncertain. CDR3 length: 13 amino acids. Trimming took off 4 bases at V and 5 bases at J, with 12 bases between the two ends. Germline V gene sequence: CDR1 MGHRA, CDR2 YSYEKL. CDR3 protein: CASSLDSPDEQYF. CDR3 DNA: TGCGCCAGCAGCCTCGATAGCCCCGACGAGCAGTACTTC.

This clonotype has ten or more counts. The CDR3 DNA reads TGTGCCAGCAGCGTAGACACAGGGGTAGGCAATGAGCAGTTCTTC. It yields the protein CASSVDTGVGNEQFF. The rearrangement uses TRBV9 and TRBJ2-1, with TRBD1 matching over 7 bases. Trimming took 0 bases from V and 6 from J; bases not matched to a gene: 6. The CDR3 has 15 residues. Germline V CDR1 and CDR2: SGDLS, YYNGEE.

This clonotype turned up a few times. V is TRBV29-1 and J is TRBJ2-3, with 8 bases matching TRBD1. Germline lookup yields CDR1 SQVTM and CDR2 ANQGSEA. This CDR3 has 14 amino acids. V gave up 6 bases and J gave up 0 bases; unmatched junction bases: 5. CDR3 loop: CSVRGPLSTDTQYF. The CDR3 DNA follows: TGCAGCGTCAGGGGGCCCTTGAGCACAGATACGCAGTATTTT.

The chain is built from TRBV19 and TRBJ1-2; a weak D match, TRBD1 (5 bases). Trimming removed 6 bases at V and 6 bases at J, with 26 bases between. Germline V lookup: CDR1 LNHDA, CDR2 SQIVND (reference sequence). This CDR3 region has 17 residues. Here the CDR3 DNA reads TGTGCCAGTAGCCCCTTCCGTGGGCAGGGTAGGTTGGATGGCTACACCTTC. As protein: CASSPFRGQGRLDGYTF. The variable domain in full, completed from reference TRBV19 and TRBJ1-2, reads DGGITQSPKYLFRKEGQNVTLSCEQNLNHDAMYWYRQDPGQGLRLIYYSQIVNDFQKGDIAEGYSVSREKKESFPLTVTSAQKNPTAFYLCASSPFRGQGRLDGYTFGSGTRLTVV.

The sample holds many counts of this clonotype. The chain carries TRBV7-9 and TRBJ2-3, with D unresolved. Germline V gene sequence: CDR1 SEHNR, CDR2 FQNEAQ (reference sequence). V was pared by 4 bases and J by 4 bases, with 18 bases between. The CDR3 is 16 residues long. DNA for the CDR3: TGTGCCAGCAGCTCCTTGACACAACCAAACGCAGATACGCAGTATTTT. Translated, it gives CASSSLTQPNADTQYF.

This clonotype was picked up many times. The V call is TRBV5-6, the J call TRBJ1-1, with 10 bases that match TRBD1. CDR1 is SGHDT, CDR2 YYEEEE, per germline. The CDR3 is made up of 19 amino acids. Unmatched junction bases numbered 24, after V lost 5 bases and J lost 8 bases. The CDR3 region has the DNA TGTGCCAGCAGGAAAGAGACAGGGGGCGCGGGCCTATGGAGACCCGAAGCTTTCTTT. Translating it yields CASRKETGGAGLWRPEAFF.

Many counts were recorded for this clonotype. This sequence joins TRBV2 and TRBJ2-3; D is unclear. V was pared by 5 bases and J by 2 bases, with 11 bases between. The CDR3 has 14 residues. CDR1 is SNHLY, CDR2 FYNNEI, per germline. CDR3 nucleotide sequence: TGTGCCAGCAGTAGTCAGTGGGACACAGATACGCAGTATTTT. Translation gives CASSSQWDTDTQYF.

This clonotype was observed at least ten times. V gene TRBV20-1 combines with J gene TRBJ2-1; no clear D. The V and J ends lost 6 bases and 6 bases respectively, with 9 bases between them. Germline-derived CDR1 and CDR2 are DFQATT and SNEGSKA (reference sequence). CDR3 length: 11 amino acids. CDR3 sequence: CSASPPNEQFF. In nucleotides, the CDR3 is TGCAGTGCCTCGCCCCCCAATGAGCAGTTCTTC.

This clonotype was detected only a few times. The CDR3: CASSVTGPVDEQYF. The CDR3 DNA reads as TGCGCCAGCAGCGTGACAGGACCGGTTGACGAGCAGTACTTC. The chain employs TRBV5-1 and TRBJ2-7, with a possible D match to TRBD1 (6 bases). Trimming removed 4 bases from V and 5 bases from J, with 16 bases in between. Per germline, CDR1 SGHRS and CDR2 YFSETQ. The CDR3 length is 14 residues.

This clonotype was detected ten times or more. This sequence joins TRBV7-2 and TRBJ2-7; 10 bases line up with TRBD1. This CDR3 has 14 residues. Trimming at V came to 4 bases and at J to 2 bases, leaving 2 bases not matched to a gene. The germline gives CDR1 SGHTA, CDR2 FQGNSA. CDR3 in amino acids: CASSSDRGPYEQYF. The CDR3 nucleotides are TGTGCCAGCAGCTCCGACAGGGGGCCCTACGAGCAGTACTTC.

This clonotype has ten or more counts. The genes are TRBV27 and TRBJ2-2, with D maybe TRBD2 (6 bases). Trimming took off 5 bases at V and 7 bases at J, with 11 bases between the two ends. Germline V lookup: CDR1 MNHEY, CDR2 SMNVEV (reference sequence). The CDR3 length is 13 residues. The DNA of the CDR3 is TGTGCCAGCAGTCCGCGGGACTTCGGGGAGCTGTTTTTT. This encodes CASSPRDFGELFF.

This clonotype showed up many times. The rearrangement links TRBV20-1 to TRBJ2-5; the D gene is possibly TRBD2 (6 bases). From germline, CDR1 is DFQATT and CDR2 SNEGSKA (reference sequence). V lost 3 bases and J 5 bases, leaving 13 bases between the germline ends. The CDR3 covers 13 residues. CDR3 loop: CSASREAGETQYF. In nucleotides, the CDR3 is TGCAGTGCTAGTAGGGAGGCCGGCGAGACCCAGTACTTC.

About this clonotype: The CDR3 end shows no conserved phenylalanine or tryptophan, and so a read error is likely. This chain uses TRBV30 with TRBJ2-4, with 9 bases lining up with TRBD2. Germline assignment: CDR1 GTSNPN and CDR2 SVGIG (reference sequence). CDR3 length equals 15 residues. The trim removed 3 bases at V and 6 bases at J, leaving 9 bases unmatched. CDR3 sequence reads: CAWSDRLAVRNIQYL. The CDR3 DNA reads as TGTGCCTGGAGCGACCGACTAGCGGTCAGAAACATTCAGTACCTC.

This clonotype was observed many times. The rearrangement joins TRBV5-1 to TRBJ2-5; 9 bases map to TRBD2. Germline CDR1 SGHRS, CDR2 YFSETQ. The CDR3 consists of 14 residues. V shed 6 bases, J shed 2 bases, and the junction held 5 bases outside the gene matches. The CDR3 loop reads CASTPTSGQETQYF. CDR3 coding DNA: TGCGCCAGCACTCCGACTAGCGGACAAGAGACCCAGTACTTC.

This clonotype has a handful of counts. The chain joins TRBV12-3 or TRBV12-4 to TRBJ2-7, with TRBD1 matching over 7 bases. This CDR3 contains 13 residues. V dropped 5 bases and J dropped 4; count of bases not matched to a gene: 5. The CDR3 bases are TGTGCCAGCAGTCTCAAGACAGGGTACGAGCAGTACTTC. Translated: CASSLKTGYEQYF.

The V call is TRBV29-1, the J call TRBJ1-1; weak D call: TRBD1 (5 bases). Germline-derived CDR1 and CDR2 are SQVTM and ANQGSEA. The length of the CDR3 is 12 residues. Trimming left V 4 bases short and J 4 bases short, with 10 bases between. In DNA, the CDR3 is TGCAGCGTTGCGTACAGGTCCACTGAAGCTTTCTTT. This encodes CSVAYRSTEAFF.

This clonotype came up many times. The chain carries TRBV7-2 and TRBJ2-3; 7 nucleotides align to TRBD2. The CDR3 runs to 13 residues. The germline V gene has CDR1 SGHTA and CDR2 FQGNSA. Trimming cost V 7 bases and J 2 bases; bases outside gene matches: 3. CDR3 sequence (DNA): TGTGCCAGCACTAGCGGTTACACAGATACGCAGTATTTT. Translating gives CASTSGYTDTQYF.

The table lists this clonotype with a few counts. This chain connects TRBV24-1 to TRBJ2-1; TRBD2 is a possible D gene (5 bases). CDR3 length equals 12 residues. Per the germline V gene, CDR1 is KGHDR and CDR2 is SFDVKD. Trimming cost V 4 bases and J 7 bases, with 7 bases left between them. DNA for the CDR3: TGTGCCACCAGTGAAAGGAGGAATGAGCAGTTCTTC. It specifies CATSERRNEQFF.

A few counts support this clonotype. The rearrangement links TRBV3-1 to TRBJ1-1; 7 bases are shared with TRBD1. The V gene's germline CDR1 is LGHDT and CDR2 YNNKEL (reference sequence). The V segment lost 7 bases and the J segment 0 bases; nucleotides outside the gene matches: 5. The CDR3 is 14 residues long. This CDR3 is CASTRDSMNTEAFF. The CDR3 DNA is TGTGCCAGCACACGGGACAGTATGAACACTGAAGCTTTCTTT.

This clonotype occurred a few times. The gene calls are TRBV20-1 and TRBJ2-7; 10 nucleotides agree with TRBD2. With V trimmed by 5 bases and J by 4 bases, 5 bases remained unmatched. The CDR3 contains 13 residues. Germline CDR1 DFQATT, CDR2 SNEGSKA (reference sequence). CDR3 sequence reads: CSAPGLADYEQYF. The CDR3 DNA reads TGCAGTGCTCCAGGACTAGCGGATTACGAGCAGTACTTC.

This clonotype came up a few times. The rearrangement links TRBV11-2 to TRBJ1-2; D remains ambiguous. Germline V CDR1 and CDR2: SGHAT, FQNNGV. There are 17 residues in the CDR3. Trimming stripped 0 bases from V and 8 bases from J, with 22 bases between. Here the CDR3 DNA reads TGTGCCAGCAGCTTAGATCAATTTAGGGTTCTCTCGGGAGGCTACACCTTC. Encoded protein: CASSLDQFRVLSGGYTF.

This clonotype has just a few counts. This sequence joins TRBV4-1 and TRBJ2-1; maybe TRBD1 (8 bases). CDR3 length: 13 residues. With 4 bases removed from V and 9 bases from J, the gap between germline ends came to 13 bases. Per germline, CDR1 MGHRA and CDR2 YSYEKL. The DNA of the CDR3 is TGCGCCAGCAGCCTGACAGGGGAGGGTGAGCAGTTCTTC. Its translation: CASSLTGEGEQFF.

This clonotype was seen many times. This chain joins TRBV30 and TRBJ1-1, with 7 bases matching TRBD1. This CDR3 has 13 amino acids. Germline assignment: CDR1 GTSNPN and CDR2 SVGIG (reference sequence). V shed 4 bases and J 6 bases; nucleotides not matched to a gene: 8. The CDR3 DNA reads as TGTGCCTGGACCCCCGACAGGGCCGCTGAAGCTTTCTTT. This codes for CAWTPDRAAEAFF.